These T cell receptor beta chains were read from a single sample in a study of identical twins. TCRdb redid the calling of the 5' RACE reads with MiXCR, one entry per CDR3 protein. The data show hundreds of thousands of distinct CDR3 sequences, with 8.5% to 9% seen just once and around 0.95% held by the top ten. This sample was shared with a second study, whose subject was yellow fever vaccine responses in identical twins.

The sequenced sample was PBMCs. The receptors come from a woman under 30 in good health. Each CDR3 is given with its conserved first and last residue. A D gene is named only where the DNA matches it firmly. Some rows have no size entry. The others give once, few or many, or a class for an expanded clone.

abundance: few; j_gene: TRBJ2-2; d_gene: NA; v_gene: TRBV10-3; CDR3nt: TGTGCCTCCGGCAGGGACACCGGGGAGCTGTTTTTT; CDR3aa: CASGRDTGELFF
abundance: few; j_gene: TRBJ1-4; d_gene: NA; v_gene: TRBV20-1; CDR3nt: TGCAGTGCTAGGATGTTTTCAGATGAGGACGAAAAACTGTTTTTT; CDR3aa: CSARMFSDEDEKLFF
abundance: many; j_gene: TRBJ1-1; d_gene: NA; v_gene: TRBV19; CDR3nt: TGTGCCAGTAGGCCACCAATGAACACTGAAGCTTTCTTT; CDR3aa: CASRPPMNTEAFF
abundance: many; j_gene: TRBJ2-7; d_gene: TRBD1; v_gene: TRBV29-1; CDR3nt: TGCAGCGTTATGACCGGGACAGGGGCCTTTGATGAGCAGTACTTC; CDR3aa: CSVMTGTGAFDEQYF
abundance: NA; j_gene: TRBJ2-3; d_gene: NA; v_gene: TRBV20-1; CDR3nt: TGCAGTGCTAAGATCACAGATACGCAGTATTTT; CDR3aa: CSAKITDTQYF
abundance: few; j_gene: TRBJ2-7; d_gene: NA; v_gene: TRBV25-1; CDR3nt: TGTGCCAGCAGTGATCCTACTTTGGGGGACTACGAGCAGTACTTC; CDR3aa: CASSDPTLGDYEQYF
abundance: NA; j_gene: TRBJ2-3; d_gene: NA; v_gene: TRBV6-4; CDR3nt: TGTGCCACCAGTGCAGGGAGCACAGATACGCAGTATTTT; CDR3aa: CATSAGSTDTQYF
abundance: NA; j_gene: TRBJ2-7; d_gene: TRBD2; v_gene: TRBV28; CDR3nt: TGTGCAGGCGGAGCGGGAGATTCCTACGAGCAGTACTTC; CDR3aa: CAGGAGDSYEQYF
abundance: NA; j_gene: TRBJ1-1; d_gene: TRBD1; v_gene: TRBV5-4; CDR3nt: TGTGCCAGCAGAGGAGCCGGGACAGGGAGCCCTGAAGCTTTCTTT; CDR3aa: CASRGAGTGSPEAFF
abundance: few; j_gene: TRBJ2-1; d_gene: TRBD2; v_gene: TRBV28; CDR3nt: TGTGCCAGCAGTTTAGGATGGGAGGGTGAGCAGTTCTTC; CDR3aa: CASSLGWEGEQFF
abundance: NA; j_gene: TRBJ1-5; d_gene: NA; v_gene: TRBV27; CDR3nt: TGTGCCAGCAGTCGAGAGGGGTCATCCAATCAGCCCCAGCATTTT; CDR3aa: CASSREGSSNQPQHF
abundance: many; j_gene: TRBJ2-1; d_gene: TRBD1; v_gene: TRBV11-1; CDR3nt: TGTGCCAGCAGCTTAGAACGTGTCATTCGGGACAGGTCACCGGGGAATGAGCAGTTCTTC; CDR3aa: CASSLERVIRDRSPGNEQFF
abundance: many; j_gene: TRBJ2-6; d_gene: NA; v_gene: TRBV15; CDR3nt: TGTGCCACCAGCAGAGATTTAGAGGCCAACGTCCTGACTTTC; CDR3aa: CATSRDLEANVLTF
abundance: many; j_gene: TRBJ2-1; d_gene: NA; v_gene: TRBV24-1; CDR3nt: TGTGCCACCAGTGATGGGCAGGGGGGCGCCTACAATGAGCAGTTCTTC; CDR3aa: CATSDGQGGAYNEQFF
abundance: NA; j_gene: TRBJ2-7; d_gene: NA; v_gene: TRBV12-3/TRBV12-4; CDR3nt: TGTGCCAGCAGTTCAGCGGACAGCGACGAGCAGTACTTC; CDR3aa: CASSSADSDEQYF
abundance: few; j_gene: TRBJ1-1; d_gene: NA; v_gene: TRBV27; CDR3nt: TGTGCCAGCAGTTTATCGGCAGGGATGAACACTGAAGCTTTCTTT; CDR3aa: CASSLSAGMNTEAFF
abundance: many; j_gene: TRBJ1-1; d_gene: NA; v_gene: TRBV5-1; CDR3nt: TGCGCCAGCAGCTTGGCCCCAGGGTGGGTCACTGAAGCTTTCTTT; CDR3aa: CASSLAPGWVTEAFF
abundance: many; j_gene: TRBJ1-5; d_gene: TRBD1; v_gene: TRBV25-1; CDR3nt: TGTGCCAGCAGTGAATCGTCAGGGGGCTTTGTTCAGCCCCAGCATTTT; CDR3aa: CASSESSGGFVQPQHF
abundance: few; j_gene: TRBJ1-5; d_gene: NA; v_gene: TRBV7-9; CDR3nt: TGTGCCAGCAGCGGAGACAGCGAACGCAATCAGCCCCAGCATTTT; CDR3aa: CASSGDSERNQPQHF
abundance: NA; j_gene: TRBJ1-4; d_gene: TRBD1; v_gene: TRBV7-6; CDR3nt: TGTGCCAGCAGCGGAATTACAGGGGGGAATGAAAAACTGTTTTTT; CDR3aa: CASSGITGGNEKLFF
abundance: NA; j_gene: TRBJ2-5; d_gene: NA; v_gene: TRBV20-1; CDR3nt: TGCAGTGCCCTTCCGCGACACGAGACCCAGTACTTC; CDR3aa: CSALPRHETQYF
abundance: few; j_gene: TRBJ1-5; d_gene: TRBD1; v_gene: TRBV6-1; CDR3nt: TGTGCCACGACAGGGGATAGCAATCAGCCCCAGCATTTT; CDR3aa: CATTGDSNQPQHF
abundance: many; j_gene: TRBJ2-7; d_gene: TRBD2; v_gene: TRBV15; CDR3nt: TGTGCCACCAGCAGACCACTAGCGGGGCTCTCCTACGAGCAGTACTTC; CDR3aa: CATSRPLAGLSYEQYF
abundance: few; j_gene: TRBJ2-5; d_gene: TRBD2; v_gene: TRBV5-1; CDR3nt: TGCGCCAGCAGCTTGGCGGCTAGCGGGGGTGGAGAGACCCAGTACTTC; CDR3aa: CASSLAASGGGETQYF
abundance: NA; j_gene: TRBJ2-7; d_gene: NA; v_gene: TRBV15; CDR3nt: TGTGCCACCAGCAGAGAGAAAGGGGCCGACTACGAGCAGTACTTC; CDR3aa: CATSREKGADYEQYF
abundance: few; j_gene: TRBJ1-5; d_gene: NA; v_gene: TRBV7-9; CDR3nt: TGTGCCAGCAGCCGACTAGAGGGGGGTGATCAGCCCCAGCATTTT; CDR3aa: CASSRLEGGDQPQHF
abundance: few; j_gene: TRBJ2-5; d_gene: NA; v_gene: TRBV4-2; CDR3nt: TGTGCCAGCAGCCCTGGACGGAGCGGGACAGCATTGCTCCAAGAGACCCAGTACTTC; CDR3aa: CASSPGRSGTALLQETQYF
abundance: NA; j_gene: TRBJ1-2; d_gene: NA; v_gene: TRBV7-9; CDR3nt: TGTGCCAGCAGCTTAGGAGCGACAGGTGGGGACTATGGCTACACCTTC; CDR3aa: CASSLGATGGDYGYTF
abundance: NA; j_gene: TRBJ2-1; d_gene: NA; v_gene: TRBV6-4; CDR3nt: TGTGCCAGCAGTGCAAGCGAGGACAATGAGCAGTTCTTC; CDR3aa: CASSASEDNEQFF
abundance: many; j_gene: TRBJ2-3; d_gene: TRBD1; v_gene: TRBV3-1; CDR3nt: TGTGCCAGCAGCCGTACCTGGACAGGATATAGCACAGATACGCAGTATTTT; CDR3aa: CASSRTWTGYSTDTQYF
abundance: few; j_gene: TRBJ2-7; d_gene: NA; v_gene: TRBV30; CDR3nt: TGTGCCTCTAACCGTGGCAGCCCAACGAGCGAGCAGTACTTC; CDR3aa: CASNRGSPTSEQYF
abundance: few; j_gene: TRBJ2-7; d_gene: NA; v_gene: TRBV6-1; CDR3nt: TGTGCCAGCAGTGGCCCTGCCTACGAGCAGTACTTC; CDR3aa: CASSGPAYEQYF
abundance: NA; j_gene: TRBJ1-6; d_gene: TRBD1; v_gene: TRBV28; CDR3nt: TGTGCCAGCAGCCACGGACAGGGGGGATCACCCCTCCACTTT; CDR3aa: CASSHGQGGSPLHF
abundance: NA; j_gene: TRBJ2-7; d_gene: TRBD2; v_gene: TRBV20-1; CDR3nt: TGCAGTGCTAGACCGAGATTAGCGGGTTACCCCTACGAGCAGTACTTC; CDR3aa: CSARPRLAGYPYEQYF
abundance: few; j_gene: TRBJ2-1; d_gene: TRBD1; v_gene: TRBV29-1; CDR3nt: TGCAGCGTTCCGGGACAGGGGGCTGGTTCCTACAATGAGCAGTTCTTC; CDR3aa: CSVPGQGAGSYNEQFF
abundance: few; j_gene: TRBJ2-7; d_gene: TRBD1; v_gene: TRBV3-1; CDR3nt: TGTGCCAGCAGCCAAGAGATCCCAATTTCAGGGGGCGTGTACGAGCAGTACTTC; CDR3aa: CASSQEIPISGGVYEQYF